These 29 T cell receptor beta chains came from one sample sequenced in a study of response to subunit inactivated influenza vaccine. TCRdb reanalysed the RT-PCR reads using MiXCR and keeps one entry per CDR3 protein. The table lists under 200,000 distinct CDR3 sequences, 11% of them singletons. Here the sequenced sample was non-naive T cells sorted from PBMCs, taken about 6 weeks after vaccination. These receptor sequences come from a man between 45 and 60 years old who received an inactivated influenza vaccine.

The CDR3: CATSEPRGRQETQYF. The DNA of the CDR3 is TGTGCCACCAGTGAACCCCGGGGGCGCCAAGAGACCCAGTACTTC. This rearrangement joins TRBV24-1 to TRBJ2-5; D may match TRBD1 or TRBD2 (6 bases each). The CDR3 has 15 residues. Germline lookup yields CDR1 KGHDR and CDR2 SFDVKD. Trimming took off 4 bases at V and 1 base at J, with 12 bases between the two ends.

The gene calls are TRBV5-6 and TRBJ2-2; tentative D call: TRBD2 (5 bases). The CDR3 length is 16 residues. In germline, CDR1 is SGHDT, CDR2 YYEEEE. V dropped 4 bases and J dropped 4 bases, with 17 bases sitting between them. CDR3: CASSPVDGLSTGELFF. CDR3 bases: TGTGCCAGCAGCCCTGTTGACGGACTCTCCACCGGGGAGCTGTTTTTT.

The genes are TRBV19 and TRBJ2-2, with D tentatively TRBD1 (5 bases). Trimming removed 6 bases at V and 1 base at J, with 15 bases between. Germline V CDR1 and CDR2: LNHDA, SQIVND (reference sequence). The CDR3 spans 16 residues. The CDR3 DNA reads TGTGCCAGTAGCCCCTGGAGAGACAGGAACACCGGGGAGCTGTTTTTT. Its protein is CASSPWRDRNTGELFF.

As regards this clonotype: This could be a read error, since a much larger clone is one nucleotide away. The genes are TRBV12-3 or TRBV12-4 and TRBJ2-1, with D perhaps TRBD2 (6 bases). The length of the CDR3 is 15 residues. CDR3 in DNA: TGTACCAGCAGTTCCGGCGGGACTGGTAGTCGAGAGCAGTTCTTC. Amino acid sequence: CTSSSGGTGSREQFF.

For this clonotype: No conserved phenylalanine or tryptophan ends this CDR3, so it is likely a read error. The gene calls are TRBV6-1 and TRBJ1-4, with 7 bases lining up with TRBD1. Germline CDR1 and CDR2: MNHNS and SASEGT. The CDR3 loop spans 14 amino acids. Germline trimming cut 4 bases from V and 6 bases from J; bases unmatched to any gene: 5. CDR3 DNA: TGTGCCAGCAGTGCTAGGGGGCGTCATGAAAAACTGTTTTCT. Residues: CASSARGRHEKLFS.

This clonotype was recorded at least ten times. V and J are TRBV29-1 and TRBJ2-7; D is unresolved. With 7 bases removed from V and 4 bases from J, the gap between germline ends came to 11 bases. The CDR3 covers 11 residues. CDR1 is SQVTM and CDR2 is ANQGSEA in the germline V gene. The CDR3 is CSAASGYEQYF. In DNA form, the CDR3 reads TGCAGCGCTGCGTCCGGTTACGAGCAGTACTTC.

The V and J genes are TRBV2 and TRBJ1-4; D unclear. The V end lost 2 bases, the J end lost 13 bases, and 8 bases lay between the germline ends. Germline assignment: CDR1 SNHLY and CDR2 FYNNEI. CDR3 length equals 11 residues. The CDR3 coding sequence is TGTGCCAGCAGTGAATCTTTCGGACTGTTTTTT. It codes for CASSESFGLFF.

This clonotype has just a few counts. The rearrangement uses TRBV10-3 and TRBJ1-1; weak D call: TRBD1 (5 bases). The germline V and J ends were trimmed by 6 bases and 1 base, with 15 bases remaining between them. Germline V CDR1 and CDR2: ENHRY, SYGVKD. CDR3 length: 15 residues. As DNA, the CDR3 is TGTGCCATCAGGGTGGCAGGGTACGCGAACACTGAAGCTTTCTTT. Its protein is CAIRVAGYANTEAFF.

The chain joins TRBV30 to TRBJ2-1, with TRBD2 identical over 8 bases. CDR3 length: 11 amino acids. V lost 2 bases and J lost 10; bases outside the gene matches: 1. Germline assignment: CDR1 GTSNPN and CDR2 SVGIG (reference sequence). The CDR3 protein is CAWSSGGEQFF. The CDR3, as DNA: TGTGCCTGGAGTAGCGGGGGCGAGCAGTTCTTC.

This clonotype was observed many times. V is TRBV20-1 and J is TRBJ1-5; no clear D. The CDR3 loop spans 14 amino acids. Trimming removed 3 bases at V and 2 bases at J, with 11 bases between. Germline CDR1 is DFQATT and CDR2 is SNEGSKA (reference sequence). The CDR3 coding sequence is TGCAGTGCTAGCAGGATAAGAGGCAATCAGCCCCAGCATTTT. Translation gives CSASRIRGNQPQHF.

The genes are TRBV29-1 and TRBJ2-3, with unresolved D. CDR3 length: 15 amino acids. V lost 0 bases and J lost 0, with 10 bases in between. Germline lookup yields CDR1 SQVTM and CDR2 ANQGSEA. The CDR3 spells CSVEDRGGSTDTQYF. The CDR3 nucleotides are TGCAGCGTTGAAGATCGCGGCGGTAGCACAGATACGCAGTATTTT.

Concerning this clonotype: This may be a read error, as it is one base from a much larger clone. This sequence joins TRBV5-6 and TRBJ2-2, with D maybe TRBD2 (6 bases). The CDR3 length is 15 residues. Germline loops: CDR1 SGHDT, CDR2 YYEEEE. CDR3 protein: CARSLGGTMSGELFF. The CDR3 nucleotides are TGTGCCAGAAGCTTGGGCGGGACCATGTCCGGGGAGCTGTTTTTT.

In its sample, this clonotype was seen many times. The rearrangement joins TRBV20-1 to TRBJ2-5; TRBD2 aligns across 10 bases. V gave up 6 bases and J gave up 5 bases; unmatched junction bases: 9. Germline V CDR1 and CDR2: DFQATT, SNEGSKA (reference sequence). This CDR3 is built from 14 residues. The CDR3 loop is CSATKREGRETQYF. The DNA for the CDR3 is TGCAGTGCAACCAAGCGGGAGGGCCGCGAGACCCAGTACTTC.

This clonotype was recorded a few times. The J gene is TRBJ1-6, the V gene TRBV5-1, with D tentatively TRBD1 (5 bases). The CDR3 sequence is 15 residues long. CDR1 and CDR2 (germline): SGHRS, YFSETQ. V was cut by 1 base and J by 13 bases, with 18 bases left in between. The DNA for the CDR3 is TGCGCCAGCAGCTTGCAAGGGACTGGTAACTCGCCCCTCCACTTT. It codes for CASSLQGTGNSPLHF.

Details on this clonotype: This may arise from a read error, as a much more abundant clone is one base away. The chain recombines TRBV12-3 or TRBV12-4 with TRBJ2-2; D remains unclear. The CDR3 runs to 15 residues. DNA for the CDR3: TGTGCCATCAGTTTAGTATTAGCTAACACCGGGGAGCTGTTTTTT. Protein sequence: CAISLVLANTGELFF.

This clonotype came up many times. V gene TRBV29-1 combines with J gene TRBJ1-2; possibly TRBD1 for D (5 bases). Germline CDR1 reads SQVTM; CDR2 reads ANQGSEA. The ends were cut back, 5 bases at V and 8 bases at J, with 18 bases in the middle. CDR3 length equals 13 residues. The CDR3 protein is CSVLGLGPAGYTF. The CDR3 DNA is TGCAGCGTTTTGGGACTGGGCCCGGCGGGCTACACCTTC.

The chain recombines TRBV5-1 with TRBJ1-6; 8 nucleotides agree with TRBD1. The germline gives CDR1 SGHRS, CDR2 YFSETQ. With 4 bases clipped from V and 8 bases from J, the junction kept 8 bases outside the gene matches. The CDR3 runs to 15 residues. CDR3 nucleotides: TGCGCCAGCAGCCCGACAGGGGCCAAACATTCACCCCTCCACTTT. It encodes CASSPTGAKHSPLHF.

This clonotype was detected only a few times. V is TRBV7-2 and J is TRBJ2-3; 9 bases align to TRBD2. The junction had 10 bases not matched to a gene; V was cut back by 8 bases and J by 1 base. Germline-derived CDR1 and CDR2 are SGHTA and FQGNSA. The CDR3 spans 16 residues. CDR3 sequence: CASYRGSGSRTDTQYF. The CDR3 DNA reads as TGTGCCAGCTACCGTGGTAGCGGGAGCCGCACAGATACGCAGTATTTT. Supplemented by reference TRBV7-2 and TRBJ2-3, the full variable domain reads GAGVSQSPSNKVTEKGKDVELRCDPISGHTALYWYRQSLGQGLEFLIYFQGNSAPDKSGLPSDRFSAERTGGSVSTLTIQRTQQEDSAVYLCASYRGSGSRTDTQYFGPGTRLTVL.

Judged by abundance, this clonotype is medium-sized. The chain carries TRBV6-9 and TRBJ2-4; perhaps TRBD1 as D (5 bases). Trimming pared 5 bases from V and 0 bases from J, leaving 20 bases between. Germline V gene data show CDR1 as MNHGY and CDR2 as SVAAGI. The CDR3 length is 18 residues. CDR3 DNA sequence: TGTGCCAGCAGTCCCCTTCGGCGGACACCAATAGCCAAAAACATTCAGTACTTC. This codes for CASSPLRRTPIAKNIQYF.

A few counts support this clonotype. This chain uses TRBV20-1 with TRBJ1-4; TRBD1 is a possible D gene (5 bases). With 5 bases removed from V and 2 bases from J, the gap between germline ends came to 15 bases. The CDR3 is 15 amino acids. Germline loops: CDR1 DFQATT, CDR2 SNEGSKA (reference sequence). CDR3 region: CSAGPRGSTNEKLFF. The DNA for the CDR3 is TGCAGTGCTGGCCCTAGGGGTTCCACTAATGAAAAACTGTTTTTT.

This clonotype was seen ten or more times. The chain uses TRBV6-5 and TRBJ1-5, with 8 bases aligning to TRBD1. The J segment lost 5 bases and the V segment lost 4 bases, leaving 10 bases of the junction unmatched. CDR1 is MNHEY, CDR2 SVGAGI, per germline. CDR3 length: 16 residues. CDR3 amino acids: CASSSIRTGPDQPQHF. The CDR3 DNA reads TGTGCCAGCAGTTCCATCCGGACAGGGCCGGATCAGCCCCAGCATTTT.

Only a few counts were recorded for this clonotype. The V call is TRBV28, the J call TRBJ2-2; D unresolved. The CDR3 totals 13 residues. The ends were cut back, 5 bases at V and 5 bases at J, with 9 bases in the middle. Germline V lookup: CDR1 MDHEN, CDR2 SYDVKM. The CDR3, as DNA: TGTGCCAGCAGTCGAACCCGGACCGGGGAGCTGTTTTTT. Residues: CASSRTRTGELFF.

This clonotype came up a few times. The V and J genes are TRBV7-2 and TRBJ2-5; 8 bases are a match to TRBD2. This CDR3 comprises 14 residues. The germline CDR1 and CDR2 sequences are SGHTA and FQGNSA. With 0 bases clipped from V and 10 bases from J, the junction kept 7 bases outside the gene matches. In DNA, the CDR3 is TGTGCCAGCAGCTTAGCCCCAGCGGGGGAGGTCCAGTACTTC. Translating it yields CASSLAPAGEVQYF.

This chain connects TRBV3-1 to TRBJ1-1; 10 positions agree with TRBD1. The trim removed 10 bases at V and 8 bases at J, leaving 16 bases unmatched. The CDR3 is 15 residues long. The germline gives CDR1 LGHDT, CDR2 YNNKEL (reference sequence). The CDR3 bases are TGTGCCACCTGCCAAGTACCGGGACAGGGGTCCGAAGCTTTCTTT. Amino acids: CATCQVPGQGSEAFF. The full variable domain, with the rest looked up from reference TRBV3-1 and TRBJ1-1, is DTAVSQTPKYLVTQMGNDKSIKCEQNLGHDTMYWYKQDSKKFLKIMFSYNNKELIINETVPNRFSPKSPDKAHLNLHINSLELGDSAVYFCATCQVPGQGSEAFFGQGTRLTVV.

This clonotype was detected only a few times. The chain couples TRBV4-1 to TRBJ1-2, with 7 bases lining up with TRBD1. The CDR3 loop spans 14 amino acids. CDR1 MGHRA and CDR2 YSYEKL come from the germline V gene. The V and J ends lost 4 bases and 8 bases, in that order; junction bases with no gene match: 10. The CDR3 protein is CASSPGTAVTGYTF. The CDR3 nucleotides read TGCGCCAGCAGCCCTGGGACAGCGGTAACGGGCTACACCTTC.

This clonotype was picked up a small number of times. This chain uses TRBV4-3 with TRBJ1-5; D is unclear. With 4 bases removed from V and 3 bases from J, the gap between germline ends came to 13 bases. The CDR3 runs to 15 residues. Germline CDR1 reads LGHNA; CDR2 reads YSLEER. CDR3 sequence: CASSLGSGFNQPQHF. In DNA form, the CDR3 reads TGCGCCAGCAGCCTCGGATCAGGTTTCAATCAGCCCCAGCATTTT.

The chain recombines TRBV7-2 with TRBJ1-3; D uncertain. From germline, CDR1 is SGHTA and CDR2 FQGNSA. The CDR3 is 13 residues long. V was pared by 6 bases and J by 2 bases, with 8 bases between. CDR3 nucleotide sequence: TGTGCCAGCAGTCTTGGTCCTGGAAACACCATATATTTT. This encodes CASSLGPGNTIYF.

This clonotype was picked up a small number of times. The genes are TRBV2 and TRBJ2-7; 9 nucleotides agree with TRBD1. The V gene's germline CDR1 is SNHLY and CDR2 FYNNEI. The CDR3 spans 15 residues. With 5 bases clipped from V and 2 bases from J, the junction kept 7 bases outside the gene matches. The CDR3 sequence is CASSKQGAVTYEQYF. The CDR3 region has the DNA TGTGCCAGCAGTAAACAGGGGGCAGTCACCTACGAGCAGTACTTC.

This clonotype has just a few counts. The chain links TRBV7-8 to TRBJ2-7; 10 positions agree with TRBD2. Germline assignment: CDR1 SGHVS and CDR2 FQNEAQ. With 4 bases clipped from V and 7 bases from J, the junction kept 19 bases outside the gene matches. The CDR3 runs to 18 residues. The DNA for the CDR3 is TGTGCCAGCAGCTCCCAGGGGGGGAGCTCTAGCGGGAGCGGTGAGCAGTACTTC. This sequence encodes CASSSQGGSSSGSGEQYF.